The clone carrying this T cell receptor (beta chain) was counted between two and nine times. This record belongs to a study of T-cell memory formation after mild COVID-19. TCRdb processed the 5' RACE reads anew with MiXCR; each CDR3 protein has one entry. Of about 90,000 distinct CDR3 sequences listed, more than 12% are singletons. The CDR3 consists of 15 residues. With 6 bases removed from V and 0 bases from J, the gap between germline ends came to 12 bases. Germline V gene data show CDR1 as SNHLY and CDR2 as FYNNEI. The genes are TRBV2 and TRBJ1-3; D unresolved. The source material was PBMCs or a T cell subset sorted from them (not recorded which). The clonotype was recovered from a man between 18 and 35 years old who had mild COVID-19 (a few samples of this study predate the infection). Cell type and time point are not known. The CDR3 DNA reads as TGTGCCAGCAGGGCGCGTTTGAGCTCTGGAAACACCATATATTTT. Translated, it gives CASRARLSSGNTIYF.